The 5 T cell receptor beta chains below were found in one sample sequenced in a study of T cell changes during pregnancy in multiple sclerosis. Some clones are missing from TCRdb's copy, which holds only in-frame ones; the method was immunoSEQ multiplex PCR. The sample has about 46,000 clones, around 93% seen once. The material sequenced was CD8+ T cells from peripheral blood mononuclear cells, taken in the second trimester of pregnancy. The receptors come from a female donor with multiple sclerosis, enrolled in a pregnancy study.

This chain uses TRBV5-5 with TRBJ1-3; D is undetermined. V lost 0 bases and J lost 0, with 13 bases in between. Germline CDR1 is SGHKS and CDR2 is YYEKEE (reference sequence). This CDR3 has 17 residues. The CDR3 bases are TGTGCCAGCAGCTTGGTGGCAGAAAAAAACTCTGGAAACACCATATATTTT. Residues: CASSLVAEKNSGNTIYF.

The chain has TRBV7-3 and TRBJ2-6; 9 positions agree with TRBD1. CDR1 is SGHTA, CDR2 FQGTGA, per germline. V dropped 5 bases and J dropped 3; count of bases not matched to a gene: 8. This CDR3 is 17 amino acids long. As DNA, the CDR3 is TGTGCCAGCAGCCGGGACAGGGTGTTGGGTGGGGCCAACGTCCTGACTTTC. It encodes CASSRDRVLGGANVLTF.

The V gene is TRBV11-1, the J gene TRBJ2-2; D possibly corresponds to TRBD2 (6 bases). This CDR3 contains 15 residues. Germline loops: CDR1 SGHAT, CDR2 FQDESV (reference sequence). Deletions cut 5 bases from V and 2 bases from J, with 12 bases between. In DNA, the CDR3 is TGTGCCAGCAGCGACACGGGAGCTAACACCGGGGAGCTGTTTTTT. Translation: CASSDTGANTGELFF.

The chain links TRBV11-3 to TRBJ2-2, with a tentative D call TRBD2 (6 bases). The germline V gene has CDR1 SGHNT and CDR2 YENEEA. Trimming left V 6 bases short and J 2 bases short, with 16 bases between. The CDR3 has 16 residues. The CDR3 nucleotides are TGTGCCAGCAGGCTAGGGCGGGGAGATAACACCGGGGAGCTGTTTTTT. Amino acid sequence: CASRLGRGDNTGELFF.

This clone was seen only once. V is TRBV5-6 and J is TRBJ1-3; D is unresolved. Germline V gene sequence: CDR1 SGHDT, CDR2 YYEEEE. The CDR3 sequence is 15 residues long. Trimming stripped 0 bases from V and 0 bases from J, with 7 bases between. CDR3 coding DNA: TGTGCCAGCAGCTTGGATCAGTACTCTGGAAACACCATATATTTT. Translated: CASSLDQYSGNTIYF.